This TCR beta chain emerged from a study of PD-L1 blockade in urothelial cancer. For the study at large: Patients took up atezolizumab in the mid-2010s at 1,200 mg intravenously every 3 weeks. The number of prior chemotherapy regimens per patient was 0 to 3.

Germline V gene data show CDR1 as SGHRS and CDR2 as YFSETQ. V lost 0 bases and J lost 10; bases outside the gene matches: 6. The length of the CDR3 is 15 residues. Into every PCR, synthetic TCR analog templates were spiked. TCRdb's copy holds only in-frame clones and misses some; the assay was immunoSEQ multiplex PCR. The sample includes roughly 53,000 clones, roughly 85% seen only once; the top ten take over 12%. Time point of the sample: pretreatment peripheral blood. Patients were living with locally advanced or metastatic urothelial carcinoma. The rearrangement uses TRBV5-1 and TRBJ2-1, with 11 positions matching TRBD2. The origin of this receptor is an older woman with urothelial cancer. Sequencing used PBMCs, obtained around atezolizumab (anti-PD-L1) treatment. CDR3 DNA sequence: TGCGCCAGCAGCTTGGCCCTAGCGGGAGGTGGAGAGCAGTTCTTC. Translating it yields CASSLALAGGGEQFF.